This record looks at one TCR beta chain sequence and its context. Its antigen is undetermined. This entry comes from a study of Ad26.COV2.S vaccination and SARS-CoV-2 variants. Method: immunoSEQ multiplex PCR; TCRdb's copy keeps in-frame clones and lacks some. The sample carries 300,000 to 350,000 clones, over 80% recorded once. Findings and caveats of the study: Greater spike-specific TCR breadth was seen in vaccine recipients than in placebo recipients.

Treatment noted: roughly 18 received Ad26.COV2.S at low or high dose, single or two shots; about 5 received placebo; per-sample allocation not given. The samples were gathered on day 63 after the first injection of vaccine or placebo. The CDR3 is 13 amino acids. Germline V gene lookup returns CDR1 MNHEY and CDR2 SVGAGI. V was shortened by 6 bases and J by 5 bases, with 13 bases between the two germline ends. The source of this sequence is a person between 18 and 59 years old who received the Ad26.COV2.S COVID-19 vaccine or a placebo. The sequenced sample was peripheral blood, obtained in a trial of Ad26.COV2.S vaccine versus placebo. J is TRBJ1-1 and V is TRBV6-5; D unresolved. CDR3 sequence reads: CASSLEMGTEAFF. Here the CDR3 DNA reads TGTGCCAGCAGCCTCGAAATGGGGACTGAAGCTTTCTTT.